A single sample gave rise to the 29 T cell receptor beta chains below, sequenced in a study of T-cell reconstitution after alpha-beta-depleted transplantation in children. Preparation of the TCRbeta library involved a method that used unique molecular identifiers. TCRdb used MiXCR to reprocess the PCR reads, holding one entry per CDR3 protein. The sample lists 90,000 to 130,000 distinct CDR3 sequences, approximately 10% seen once, with around 34% in the top ten. Sample: PBMCs, taken before TCRalphabeta/CD19-depleted stem cell transplant. All receptors come from a boy aged 2 to 9 with acute lymphoblastic leukemia, due to receive a stem cell transplant.

The chain is built from TRBV7-9 and TRBJ2-1, with TRBD2 matching over 9 bases. V dropped 2 bases and J dropped 12; count of bases not matched to a gene: 14. Germline CDR1 is SEHNR and CDR2 is FQNEAQ (reference sequence). This CDR3 contains 16 residues. For the CDR3, the DNA is TGTGCCAGCAGCTTAAAGGGAGGGGCTAGCGGGGACCTGCAGTTCTTC. It codes for CASSLKGGASGDLQFF.

CDR3 nucleotide sequence: TGTGCCAGCAGCTCCGAAGGGAACACTGAAGCTTTCTTT. Translation gives CASSSEGNTEAFF. The rearrangement joins TRBV7-9 to TRBJ1-1; the D is unclear. Germline CDR1 and CDR2: SEHNR and FQNEAQ (reference sequence). Trimming stripped 4 bases from V and 1 base from J, with 7 bases between. The CDR3 has 13 residues.

The chain employs TRBV27 and TRBJ2-1; weak D call: TRBD2 (5 bases). Germline CDR1 and CDR2: MNHEY and SMNVEV (reference sequence). V was shortened by 4 bases and J by 9 bases, with 16 bases between the two germline ends. The CDR3 length is 14 residues. In DNA form, the CDR3 reads TGTGCCAGCAGTTCTCTTCCTAGGGAGAGTGAGCAGTTCTTC. Its protein product is CASSSLPRESEQFF.

This clonotype occurred a few times. The chain couples TRBV7-2 to TRBJ2-1; D ambiguous. V shed 4 bases and J shed 4 bases, with 5 bases lying between them. CDR1 is SGHTA and CDR2 is FQGNSA in the germline V gene. This CDR3 is built from 12 residues. This CDR3 is CASSSFYNEQFF. CDR3 nucleotides: TGTGCCAGCAGCTCCTTTTACAATGAGCAGTTCTTC. The full variable domain, rest sourced from reference TRBV7-2 and TRBJ2-1, is GAGVSQSPSNKVTEKGKDVELRCDPISGHTALYWYRQSLGQGLEFLIYFQGNSAPDKSGLPSDRFSAERTGGSVSTLTIQRTQQEDSAVYLCASSSFYNEQFFGPGTRLTVL.

The genes are TRBV2 and TRBJ2-7; TRBD1 matches 7 bases. The V gene's germline CDR1 is SNHLY and CDR2 FYNNEI. Losses at the gene ends were 8 bases for V and 3 bases for J; bases not matched to a gene: 19. There are 17 residues in the CDR3. The CDR3 sequence: CASESWERDSRVYEQYF. In nucleotides, the CDR3 is TGTGCCAGCGAGTCCTGGGAACGGGACAGCAGAGTCTACGAGCAGTACTTC.

This clonotype was detected a few times. The chain employs TRBV7-6 and TRBJ1-6; 8 bases match TRBD1. This CDR3 has 17 amino acids. V was pared by 2 bases and J by 7 bases, with 10 bases of the junction left unmatched. The germline CDR1 and CDR2 sequences are SGHVS and FNYEAQ. DNA for the CDR3: TGTGCCAGCAGCTTAACTCCCGAGGGACAGGAGAATTCACCCCTCCACTTT. The encoded protein is CASSLTPEGQENSPLHF. Full variable domain (rest looked up from reference TRBV7-6 and TRBJ1-6): GAGVSQSPRYKVTKRGQDVALRCDPISGHVSLYWYRQALGQGPEFLTYFNYEAQQDKSGLPNDRFSAERPEGSISTLTIQRTEQRDSAMYRCASSLTPEGQENSPLHFGNGTRLTVT.

This sequence joins TRBV13 and TRBJ2-2; 7 positions agree with TRBD2. Trimming at V came to 7 bases and at J to 0 bases, leaving 5 bases not matched to a gene. Germline V gene sequence: CDR1 PRHDT, CDR2 FYEKMQ (reference sequence). This CDR3 spans 15 amino acids. The CDR3 nucleotides read TGTGCCAGCAACCGGGGAGGGGCGAACACCGGGGAGCTGTTTTTT. Translation: CASNRGGANTGELFF.

This chain joins TRBV7-8 and TRBJ2-1, with D unclear. The CDR3 has 18 amino acids. V was cut by 1 base and J by 6 bases, with 22 bases left in between. Per the germline V gene, CDR1 is SGHVS and CDR2 is FQNEAQ. CDR3 sequence: CASSLGLFGHSKANEQFF. The CDR3 DNA follows: TGTGCCAGCAGCTTAGGATTATTTGGGCACTCCAAGGCCAATGAGCAGTTCTTC.

The V gene is TRBV27, the J gene TRBJ2-1; 13 bases are shared with TRBD2. This CDR3 spans 12 amino acids. The trim removed 9 bases at V and 16 bases at J, leaving 9 bases unmatched. CDR1 MNHEY and CDR2 SMNVEV come from the germline V gene (reference sequence). In DNA form, the CDR3 reads TGTGCCAGTTCGACTAGCGGGAGGACTTTATTCTTC. Its translation is CASSTSGRTLFF.

This clonotype was seen repeatedly, ten times or more. The chain carries TRBV18 and TRBJ2-3; D ambiguous. The V end was cut by 3 bases, the J end by 0 bases, with 4 bases between. The CDR3 loop spans 13 amino acids. Germline V gene sequence: CDR1 KGHSH, CDR2 LQKENI. CDR3 sequence (DNA): TGTGCCAGCTCACCGCCCAGCACAGATACGCAGTATTTT. Protein: CASSPPSTDTQYF.

This clonotype turned up a few times. The chain has TRBV11-2 and TRBJ1-5; D possibly corresponds to TRBD1 (6 bases). The germline gives CDR1 SGHAT, CDR2 FQNNGV. The CDR3 contains 15 residues. V was trimmed by 5 bases and J by 2 bases, leaving 13 bases between them. The CDR3 sequence is CASSGGQHGNQPQHF. The CDR3 nucleotides read TGTGCCAGCAGCGGTGGACAGCACGGCAATCAGCCCCAGCATTTT.

This clonotype was detected many times. The chain uses TRBV20-1 and TRBJ2-2; 10 bases map to TRBD2. Trimming took 0 bases from V and 2 from J; bases not matched to a gene: 6. This CDR3 spans 17 amino acids. Germline CDR1 and CDR2: DFQATT and SNEGSKA (reference sequence). DNA of the CDR3: TGCAGTGCTAGAGATCAGGGGACTAGCGATAACACCGGGGAGCTGTTTTTT. Translated: CSARDQGTSDNTGELFF.

This clonotype was seen only a few times. CDR3 sequence reads: CSVEVRGQPMHDEQFF. CDR3 in DNA: TGCAGCGTTGAGGTTCGCGGACAGCCCATGCACGATGAGCAGTTCTTC. V gene TRBV29-1 combines with J gene TRBJ2-1, with D perhaps TRBD1 (6 bases). Germline V lookup: CDR1 SQVTM, CDR2 ANQGSEA. CDR3 size: 16 residues. V lost 3 bases and J lost 8, with 23 bases in between.

This chain joins TRBV11-1 and TRBJ2-6; 8 nucleotides match TRBD1. J gave up 0 bases and V 4 bases, and 11 bases lay outside the gene matches. This CDR3 is 19 amino acids long. Germline V lookup: CDR1 SGHAT, CDR2 FQDESV (reference sequence). The DNA for the CDR3 is TGTGCCAGCAGCTCGTTCCCGACAGGGGTTTCCTCTGGGGCCAACGTCCTGACTTTC. It codes for CASSSFPTGVSSGANVLTF.

The table lists this clonotype with a few counts. The chain couples TRBV20-1 to TRBJ2-7, with TRBD2 identical over 8 bases. J lost 4 bases, V lost 6 bases, and 11 bases had no gene match. The length of the CDR3 is 14 residues. CDR1 and CDR2 (germline): DFQATT, SNEGSKA (reference sequence). CDR3 bases: TGCAGTGCCAGGACCGGGACTAGAGTGTACGAGCAGTACTTC. Translation: CSARTGTRVYEQYF.

V is TRBV20-1 and J is TRBJ2-1; 9 nucleotides match TRBD2. Germline V gene sequence: CDR1 DFQATT, CDR2 SNEGSKA (reference sequence). The V and J ends lost 1 base and 4 bases, in that order; junction bases with no gene match: 14. The CDR3 runs to 18 residues. CDR3 bases: TGCAGTGCTAGAGGTCTGCTAGCGGGGTCCCCAGCTTACAATGAGCAGTTCTTC. Its protein product is CSARGLLAGSPAYNEQFF.

The chain employs TRBV4-1 and TRBJ2-2, with 7 bases lining up with TRBD2. Germline values: CDR1 MGHRA, CDR2 YSYEKL. The ends lost 1 base at V and 4 bases at J; junction bases unmatched: 6. The CDR3 loop spans 16 amino acids. CDR3: CASSQAGGGGTGELFF. The CDR3, as DNA: TGCGCCAGCAGCCAAGCTGGCGGGGGAGGCACCGGGGAGCTGTTTTTT.

This clonotype was seen a few times. This sequence joins TRBV5-5 and TRBJ1-1; TRBD1 might be the D (6 bases). V lost 3 bases and J lost 3, with 21 bases in between. The CDR3 contains 17 residues. CDR1 SGHKS and CDR2 YYEKEE come from the germline V gene (reference sequence). DNA for the CDR3: TGTGCCAGCAGCTCTTCGGGGGGCTTAACTCTGGACACTGAAGCTTTCTTT. It translates to CASSSSGGLTLDTEAFF.

CDR3 coding DNA: TGTGCCAGCAGTTTAGTGGGACACGGAACCTACGAGCAGTACTTC. Its translation is CASSLVGHGTYEQYF. The J gene is TRBJ2-7, the V gene TRBV27, with a possible D match to TRBD1 (6 bases). From germline, CDR1 is MNHEY and CDR2 SMNVEV (reference sequence). The CDR3 loop spans 15 amino acids. V lost 2 bases and J 2 bases, leaving 13 bases between the germline ends.

This clonotype appeared a few times. V is TRBV20-1 and J is TRBJ2-1; 8 nucleotides match TRBD2. Germline trimming cut 0 bases from V and 3 bases from J; bases unmatched to any gene: 13. The CDR3 runs to 18 residues. Germline V gene sequence: CDR1 DFQATT, CDR2 SNEGSKA (reference sequence). The CDR3 DNA reads TGCAGTGCTAGAGATGCCGCCGAGGCGGGGGGTCGCTACAATGAGCAGTTCTTC. This encodes CSARDAAEAGGRYNEQFF.

The chain uses TRBV7-9 and TRBJ1-2; D gene ambiguous. Germline CDR1 and CDR2: SEHNR and FQNEAQ (reference sequence). V lost 1 base and J 3 bases, leaving 9 bases between the germline ends. The CDR3 sequence is 14 residues long. The CDR3 reads CASSLVPMYYGYTF. The CDR3 DNA sequence: TGTGCCAGCAGCTTAGTCCCCATGTACTATGGCTACACCTTC.

This clonotype was observed a handful of times. The chain carries TRBV29-1 and TRBJ2-3, with a possible D match to TRBD2 (5 bases). The V and J ends lost 3 bases and 0 bases respectively, with 7 bases between them. CDR3 length: 13 residues. Germline-derived CDR1 and CDR2 are SQVTM and ANQGSEA. CDR3 DNA: TGCAGCGTTGAGCGGGTCAGCACAGATACGCAGTATTTT. Its translation is CSVERVSTDTQYF.

This clonotype came up many times. The rearrangement joins TRBV20-1 to TRBJ2-1; a possible D gene is TRBD2 (5 bases). Between the trimmed V and J ends, which lost 1 base and 2 bases, there was a span of 12 bases. Per the germline V gene, CDR1 is DFQATT and CDR2 is SNEGSKA (reference sequence). CDR3 length: 15 amino acids. The CDR3 spells CSARGGANAYNEQFF. The CDR3 DNA sequence: TGCAGTGCTAGAGGGGGAGCGAACGCCTACAATGAGCAGTTCTTC.

The V gene is TRBV12-3 or TRBV12-4, the J gene TRBJ2-1; TRBD2 agrees at 11 bases. The CDR3 contains 17 residues. The V segment lost 3 bases and the J segment 5 bases; nucleotides outside the gene matches: 9. The CDR3 nucleotides read TGTGCCAGCAGTTTCCCACTAGCGGGAGTAAGCGACAATGAGCAGTTCTTC. Its protein product is CASSFPLAGVSDNEQFF.

The V gene is TRBV28, the J gene TRBJ2-2, with D tentatively TRBD1 (5 bases). Trimming took 4 bases from V and 1 from J, leaving 16 bases between them. Germline loops: CDR1 MDHEN, CDR2 SYDVKM. The CDR3 loop spans 17 amino acids. CDR3 sequence (DNA): TGTGCCAGCAGTTCACGCTACCTTGACAGGAACACCGGGGAGCTGTTTTTT. It translates to CASSSRYLDRNTGELFF.

This clonotype was observed many times. The genes are TRBV11-2 and TRBJ2-1; the match to TRBD1 covers 7 bases. The CDR3 consists of 16 residues. After removal of 5 bases from V and 3 bases from J, the junction contained 10 bases not matched to a gene. The germline V gene has CDR1 SGHAT and CDR2 FQNNGV. CDR3 DNA sequence: TGTGCCAGCAGCCCCCTGGACAGGACCAACTACAATGAGCAGTTCTTC. Its protein product is CASSPLDRTNYNEQFF.

This clonotype was found a few times. This chain connects TRBV2 to TRBJ2-3; TRBD1 agrees at 8 bases. The CDR3 runs to 15 residues. V lost 8 bases and J lost 2; bases outside the gene matches: 9. Germline V lookup: CDR1 SNHLY, CDR2 FYNNEI. This chain's CDR3 is CASPWTGPTTDTQYF. The CDR3 bases are TGTGCCAGCCCCTGGACAGGGCCCACCACAGATACGCAGTATTTT. Filled out from reference TRBV2 and TRBJ2-3, the complete variable domain reads EPEVTQTPSHQVTQMGQEVILRCVPISNHLYFYWYRQILGQKVEFLVSFYNNEISEKSEIFDDQFSVERPDGSNFTLKIRSTKLEDSAMYFCASPWTGPTTDTQYFGPGTRLTVL.

This clonotype showed up just a few times. The genes are TRBV10-3 and TRBJ2-5; D is perhaps TRBD2 (5 bases). Germline loops: CDR1 ENHRY, CDR2 SYGVKD. The CDR3 sequence is 15 residues long. V lost 0 bases to trimming and J lost 1 base, with 9 bases between them. This CDR3 reads CAISESGSPQETQYF. CDR3 DNA sequence: TGTGCCATCAGTGAGTCGGGGAGCCCCCAAGAGACCCAGTACTTC.

This clonotype was detected many times. The CDR3: CAISENQDDEQYF. The CDR3 DNA reads as TGTGCCATCAGTGAGAACCAAGATGACGAGCAGTACTTC. The rearrangement joins TRBV10-3 to TRBJ2-7, with D uncertain. CDR1 and CDR2 from the germline V gene are ENHRY and SYGVKD. The CDR3 is 13 residues long. Between the trimmed V and J ends, which lost 2 bases and 5 bases, there was a span of 10 bases.